The entry below gives a single T cell receptor (beta chain) sequence along with its context. Antigen unknown. The source of the sample is a study of shared clonotypes between healthy human individuals. From germline, CDR1 is GTSNPN and CDR2 SVGIG (reference sequence). The CDR3 length is 15 residues. V was pared by 2 bases and J by 4 bases, with 4 bases of the junction left unmatched. Whole-study findings and limits: Large depth notwithstanding, sorted-subset sequencing proved incomplete by rarefaction.

The donors were all Caucasian adults (living in Nashville, Tennessee). TCRdb's copy holds only in-frame clones and misses some; the assay was immunoSEQ multiplex PCR. The sample includes fewer than 2.5 million clones, 93% of them seen just once. The TCR sequence derives from a young man in good health. Some clones in this sample may be carry-over from other donors' samples. The sample taken for sequencing was naive CD4+ T cells from PBMCs. The sample's subset: CD45RA+ positively selected. The chain is built from TRBV30 and TRBJ2-3, with TRBD2 matching 12 bases. In nucleotides, the CDR3 is TGTGCCTGGAGTCTACTAGCGGGAGGCGCAGATACGCAGTATTTT. Protein product: CAWSLLAGGADTQYF.